The T cell receptor (beta chain) described here comes from a study of blood T cell repertoires in COVID-19. For the study at large: The United States, Italy and Spain supplied acute and convalescent COVID-19 samples. PBMCs, B-cell-depleted T cells, or T cells were the source of the cDNA or gDNA that made up the material.

In the original processing: Estimated nucleated cell counts came from reference gene primer amplification. Clones were sequenced by immunoSEQ multiplex PCR, and TCRdb holds only the in-frame ones, with some missing. The V and J calls and clone size were taken over from that table, and D and trimming were inferred from the DNA. The sample holds tens of thousands of clones, roughly 90% seen once. Trimming took 3 bases from V and 5 from J, leaving 13 bases between them. This CDR3 comprises 13 residues. In germline, CDR1 is DFQATT, CDR2 SNEGSKA (reference sequence). Material: peripheral blood. The clonotype was recovered from a human donor in a cohort sampled during active COVID-19. This chain joins TRBV20-1 and TRBJ1-1; no firm D call. As DNA, the CDR3 is TGCAGTGCTAGTGTATCCCATCAGACTGAAGCTTTCTTT. As protein: CSASVSHQTEAFF.